The entry below gives a single T cell receptor (beta chain) sequence along with its context. These data come from a study of blood T cell repertoires in COVID-19. Study information: Samples of COVID-19 (acute and convalescent) were obtained from the United States, Italy and Spain. Sample material is recorded as cDNA or gDNA derived from T cells, B-cell-depleted T cells, or PBMCs.

In terms of age and location, participants ranged from roughly 18 to 90 years and lived in about 25 US areas. Cohort placement rested on clinical history that participants reported themselves. Libraries were prepared by immunoSEQ multiplex PCR; TCRdb keeps only in-frame clonotypes and omits some of them. Among around 160,000 clones, more than 75% were seen once, and the ten largest hold approximately 6%. The CDR3 spans 15 residues. Germline V lookup: CDR1 GTSNPN, CDR2 SVGIG (reference sequence). Between the trimmed V and J ends, which lost 4 bases and 3 bases, there was a span of 18 bases. The V and J genes are TRBV30 and TRBJ1-2; D is unresolved. The origin of this receptor is a man aged 35 to 55 who had recovered from COVID-19. Source material: PBMCs or T cells enriched from blood (not recorded which). The CDR3: CAWTGRVGSDYGYTF. The CDR3 DNA sequence: TGTGCCTGGACTGGACGGGTGGGGAGCGACTATGGCTACACCTTC.